This T cell receptor beta chain was identified during a study of blood T cell repertoires in COVID-19. Study as a whole: COVID-19 samples collected from the United States, Italy and Spain covered acute and convalescent phases.

Method: immunoSEQ multiplex PCR; TCRdb's copy keeps in-frame clones and lacks some. The repertoire includes approximately 430,000 clones, just over 85% of them detected once, and 1.4% sits in the top ten. Trimming removed 8 bases from V and 5 bases from J; junction bases left unmatched: 6. The germline V gene encodes CDR1 LNHNV and CDR2 YYDKDF (reference sequence). This CDR3 contains 14 residues. The sample holds a few counts of this clone. The chain couples TRBV15 to TRBJ1-2; 12 bases are a match to TRBD1. The sequencing input was peripheral blood. This TCR was sampled from a young woman with active or convalescent COVID-19. The CDR3 coding sequence is TGTGCCACCCAGGGACAGGGGGCATGGTATGGCTACACCTTC. It codes for CATQGQGAWYGYTF.